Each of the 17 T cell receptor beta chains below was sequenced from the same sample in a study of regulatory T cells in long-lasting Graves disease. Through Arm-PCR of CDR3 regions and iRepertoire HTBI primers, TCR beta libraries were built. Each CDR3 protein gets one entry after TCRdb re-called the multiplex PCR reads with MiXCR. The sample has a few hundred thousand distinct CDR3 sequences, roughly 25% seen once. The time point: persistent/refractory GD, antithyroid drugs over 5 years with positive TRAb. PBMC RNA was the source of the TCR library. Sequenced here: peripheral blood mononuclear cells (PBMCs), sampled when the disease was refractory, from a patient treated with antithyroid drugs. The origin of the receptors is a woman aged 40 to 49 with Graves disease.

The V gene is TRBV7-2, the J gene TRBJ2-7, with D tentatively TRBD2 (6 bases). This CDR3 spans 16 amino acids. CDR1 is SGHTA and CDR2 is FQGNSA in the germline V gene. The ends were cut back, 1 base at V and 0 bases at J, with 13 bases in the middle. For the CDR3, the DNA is TGTGCCAGCAGCTTAGTTGGCGGGGCTGTCTCCTACGAGCAGTACTTC. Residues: CASSLVGGAVSYEQYF. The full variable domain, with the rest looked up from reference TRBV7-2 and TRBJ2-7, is GAGVSQSPSNKVTEKGKDVELRCDPISGHTALYWYRQSLGQGLEFLIYFQGNSAPDKSGLPSDRFSAERTGGSVSTLTIQRTQQEDSAVYLCASSLVGGAVSYEQYFGPGTRLTVT.

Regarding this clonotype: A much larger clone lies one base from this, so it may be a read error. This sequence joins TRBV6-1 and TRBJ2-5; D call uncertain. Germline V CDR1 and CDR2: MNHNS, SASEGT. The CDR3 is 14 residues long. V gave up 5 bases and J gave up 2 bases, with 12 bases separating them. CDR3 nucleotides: TGTGCCAGCAGTACCGACGGCGAACAAGAGACCCAGTACTTC. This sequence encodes CASSTDGEQETQYF.

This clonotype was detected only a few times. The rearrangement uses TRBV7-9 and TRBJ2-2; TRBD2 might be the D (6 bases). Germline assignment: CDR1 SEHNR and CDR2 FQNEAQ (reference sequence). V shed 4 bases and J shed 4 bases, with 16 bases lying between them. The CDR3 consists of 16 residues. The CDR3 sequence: CASSSPGVYTTGELFF. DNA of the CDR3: TGTGCCAGCAGCTCGCCGGGAGTCTATACCACCGGGGAGCTGTTTTTT.

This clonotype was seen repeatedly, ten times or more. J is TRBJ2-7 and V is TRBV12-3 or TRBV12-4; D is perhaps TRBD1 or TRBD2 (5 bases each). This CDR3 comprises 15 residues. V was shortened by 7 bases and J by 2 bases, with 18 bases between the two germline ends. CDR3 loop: CASTQRGHPPYEQYF. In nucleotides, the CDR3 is TGTGCCAGCACCCAACGGGGCCATCCCCCCTACGAGCAGTACTTC.

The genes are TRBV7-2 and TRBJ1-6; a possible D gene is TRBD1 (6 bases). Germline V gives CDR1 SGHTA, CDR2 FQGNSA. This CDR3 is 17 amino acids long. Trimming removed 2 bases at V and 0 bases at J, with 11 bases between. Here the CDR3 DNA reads TGTGCCAGCAGCTTACGGGGGGCCAGCTCCTATAATTCACCCCTCCACTTT. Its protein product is CASSLRGASSYNSPLHF.

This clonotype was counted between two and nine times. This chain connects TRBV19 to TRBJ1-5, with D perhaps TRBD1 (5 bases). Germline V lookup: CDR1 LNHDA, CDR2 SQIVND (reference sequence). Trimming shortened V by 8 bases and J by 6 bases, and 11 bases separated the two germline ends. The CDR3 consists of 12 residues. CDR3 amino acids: CASRGGAQPQHF. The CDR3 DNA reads TGTGCCAGTCGAGGTGGGGCTCAGCCCCAGCATTTT.

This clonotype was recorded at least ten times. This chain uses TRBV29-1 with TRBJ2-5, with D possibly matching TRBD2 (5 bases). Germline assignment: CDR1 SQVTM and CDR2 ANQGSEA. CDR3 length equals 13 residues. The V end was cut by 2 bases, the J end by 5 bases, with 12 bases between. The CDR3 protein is CSVETGSWETQYF. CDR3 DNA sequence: TGCAGCGTTGAAACGGGGAGTTGGGAGACCCAGTACTTC.

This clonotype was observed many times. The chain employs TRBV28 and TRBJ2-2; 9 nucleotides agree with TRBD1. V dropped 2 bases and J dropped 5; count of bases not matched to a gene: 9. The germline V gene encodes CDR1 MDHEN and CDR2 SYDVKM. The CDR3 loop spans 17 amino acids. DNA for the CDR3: TGTGCCAGCAGTTTACTTACAGGGGGCGCAGGGACCGGGGAGCTGTTTTTT. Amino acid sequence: CASSLLTGGAGTGELFF.

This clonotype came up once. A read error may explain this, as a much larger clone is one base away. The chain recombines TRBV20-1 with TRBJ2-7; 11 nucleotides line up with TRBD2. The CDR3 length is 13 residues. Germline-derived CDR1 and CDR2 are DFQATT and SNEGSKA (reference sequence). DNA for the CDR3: TGCAGTGCTACTAGCGGGAGGTTTTACGGGCAGTACTTC. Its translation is CSATSGRFYGQYF.

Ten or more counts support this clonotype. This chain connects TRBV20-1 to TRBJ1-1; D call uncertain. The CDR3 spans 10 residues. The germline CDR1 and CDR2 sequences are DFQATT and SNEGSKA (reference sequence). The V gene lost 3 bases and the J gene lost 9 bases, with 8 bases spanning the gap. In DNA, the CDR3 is TGCAGTGCTAGCGGTCCTAAAGCTTTCTTT. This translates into CSASGPKAFF.

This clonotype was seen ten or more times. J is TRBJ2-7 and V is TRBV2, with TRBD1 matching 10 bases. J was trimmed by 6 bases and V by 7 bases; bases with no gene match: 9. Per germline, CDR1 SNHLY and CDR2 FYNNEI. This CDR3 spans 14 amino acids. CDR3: CASNRQGATGEQYF. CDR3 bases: TGTGCCAGCAACCGACAGGGGGCTACCGGCGAGCAGTACTTC.

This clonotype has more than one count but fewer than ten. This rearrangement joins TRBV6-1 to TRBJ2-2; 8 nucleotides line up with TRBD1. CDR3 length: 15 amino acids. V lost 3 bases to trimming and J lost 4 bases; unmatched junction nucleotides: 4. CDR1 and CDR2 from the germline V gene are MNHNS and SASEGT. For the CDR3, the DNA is TGTGCCAGCAGTGACAGGGGGCGAGTCACCGGGGAGCTGTTTTTT. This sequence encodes CASSDRGRVTGELFF.

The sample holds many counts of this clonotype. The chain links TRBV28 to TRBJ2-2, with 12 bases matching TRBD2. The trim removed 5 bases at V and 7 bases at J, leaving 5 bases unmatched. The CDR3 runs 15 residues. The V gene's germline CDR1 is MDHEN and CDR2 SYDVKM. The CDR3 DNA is TGTGCCAGCAGTCTAGCGGGAGGGCCGAACGGGGAGCTGTTTTTT. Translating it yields CASSLAGGPNGELFF.

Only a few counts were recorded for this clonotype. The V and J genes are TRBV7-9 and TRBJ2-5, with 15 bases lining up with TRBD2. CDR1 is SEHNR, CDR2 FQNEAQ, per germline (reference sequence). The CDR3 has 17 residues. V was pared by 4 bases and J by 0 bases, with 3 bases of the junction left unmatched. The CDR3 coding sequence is TGTGCCAGCAGCTCGGGGACTAGCGGGAGGTACCAAGAGACCCAGTACTTC. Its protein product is CASSSGTSGRYQETQYF.

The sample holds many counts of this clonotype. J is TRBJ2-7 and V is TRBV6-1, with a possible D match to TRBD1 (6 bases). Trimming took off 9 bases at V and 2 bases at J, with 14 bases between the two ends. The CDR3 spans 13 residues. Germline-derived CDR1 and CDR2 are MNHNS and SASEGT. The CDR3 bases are TGTGCCAGGGAAGACAGGATAACCTACGAGCAGTACTTC. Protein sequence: CAREDRITYEQYF.

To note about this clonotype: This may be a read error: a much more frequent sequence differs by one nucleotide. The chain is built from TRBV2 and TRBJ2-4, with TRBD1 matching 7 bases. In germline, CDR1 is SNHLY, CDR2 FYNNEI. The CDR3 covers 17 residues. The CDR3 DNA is TGTGCCAGCAGGAGGGACAGCAATACCTCAGGGGGTGATGGCCACACCTTC. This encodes CASRRDSNTSGGDGHTF.

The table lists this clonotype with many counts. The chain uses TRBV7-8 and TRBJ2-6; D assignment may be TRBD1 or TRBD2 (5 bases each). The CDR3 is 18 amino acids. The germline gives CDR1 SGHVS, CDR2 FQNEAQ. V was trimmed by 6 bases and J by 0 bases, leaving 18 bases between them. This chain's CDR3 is CASRQRRDRNSGANVLTF. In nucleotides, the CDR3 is TGTGCCAGCAGACAACGCCGGGACCGCAACTCTGGGGCCAACGTCCTGACTTTC.